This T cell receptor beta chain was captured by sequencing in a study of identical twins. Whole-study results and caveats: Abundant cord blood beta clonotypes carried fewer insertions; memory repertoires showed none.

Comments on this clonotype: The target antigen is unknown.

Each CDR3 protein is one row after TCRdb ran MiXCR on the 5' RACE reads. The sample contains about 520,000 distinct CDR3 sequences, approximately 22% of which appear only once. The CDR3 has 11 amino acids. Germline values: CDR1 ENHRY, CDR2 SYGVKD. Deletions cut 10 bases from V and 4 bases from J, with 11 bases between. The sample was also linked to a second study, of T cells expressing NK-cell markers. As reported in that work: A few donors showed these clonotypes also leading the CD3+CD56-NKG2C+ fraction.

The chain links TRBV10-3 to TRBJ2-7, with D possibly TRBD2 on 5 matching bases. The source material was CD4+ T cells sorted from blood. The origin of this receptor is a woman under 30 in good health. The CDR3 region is CATLTGYEQYF. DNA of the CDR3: TGTGCCACCCTGACGGGGTACGAGCAGTACTTC.